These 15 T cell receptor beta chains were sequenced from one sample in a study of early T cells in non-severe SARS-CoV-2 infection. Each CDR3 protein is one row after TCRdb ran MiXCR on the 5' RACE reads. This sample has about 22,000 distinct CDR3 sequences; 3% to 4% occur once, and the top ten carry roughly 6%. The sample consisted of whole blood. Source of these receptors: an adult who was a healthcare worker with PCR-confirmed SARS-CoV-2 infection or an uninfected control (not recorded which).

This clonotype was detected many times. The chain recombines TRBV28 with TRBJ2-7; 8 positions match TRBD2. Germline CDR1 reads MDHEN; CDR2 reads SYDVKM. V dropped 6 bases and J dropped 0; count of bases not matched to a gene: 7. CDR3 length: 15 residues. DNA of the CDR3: TGTGCCAGCAGAAAAACGGGGACTAGCTCCTACGAGCAGTACTTC. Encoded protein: CASRKTGTSSYEQYF. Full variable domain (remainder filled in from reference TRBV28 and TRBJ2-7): DVKVTQSSRYLVKRTGEKVFLECVQDMDHENMFWYRQDPGLGLRLIYFSYDVKMKEKGDIPEGYSVSREKKERFSLILESASTNQTSMYLCASRKTGTSSYEQYFGPGTRLTVT.

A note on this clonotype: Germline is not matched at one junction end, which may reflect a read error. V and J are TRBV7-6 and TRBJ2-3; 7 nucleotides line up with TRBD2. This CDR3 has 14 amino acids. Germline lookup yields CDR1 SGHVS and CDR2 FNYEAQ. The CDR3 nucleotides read TGTGTCAGCAGCTTAGGACTAGACACAGATACGCAGTATTTT. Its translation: CVSSLGLDTDTQYF.

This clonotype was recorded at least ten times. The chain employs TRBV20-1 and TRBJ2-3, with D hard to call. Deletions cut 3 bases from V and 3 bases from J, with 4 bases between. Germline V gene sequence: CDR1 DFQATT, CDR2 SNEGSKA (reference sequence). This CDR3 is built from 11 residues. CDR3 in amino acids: CSARRTDTQYF. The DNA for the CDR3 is TGCAGTGCTAGGCGGACAGATACGCAGTATTTT.

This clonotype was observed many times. The chain's CDR3 is CSAFGPLSLVNYGYTF. The CDR3 bases are TGCAGTGCCTTTGGACCTCTCTCCCTGGTCAACTATGGCTACACCTTC. The V call is TRBV20-1, the J call TRBJ1-2; D unclear. Trimming shortened V by 6 bases and J by 2 bases, and 22 bases separated the two germline ends. The CDR3 sequence is 16 residues long. The germline V gene has CDR1 DFQATT and CDR2 SNEGSKA (reference sequence).

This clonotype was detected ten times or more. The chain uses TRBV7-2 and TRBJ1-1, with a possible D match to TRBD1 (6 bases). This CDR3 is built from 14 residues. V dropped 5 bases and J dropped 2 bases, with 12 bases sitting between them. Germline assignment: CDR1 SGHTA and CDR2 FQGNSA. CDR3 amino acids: CASSVRGPNTEAFF. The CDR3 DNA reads TGTGCCAGCAGCGTCCGGGGGCCCAACACTGAAGCTTTCTTT.

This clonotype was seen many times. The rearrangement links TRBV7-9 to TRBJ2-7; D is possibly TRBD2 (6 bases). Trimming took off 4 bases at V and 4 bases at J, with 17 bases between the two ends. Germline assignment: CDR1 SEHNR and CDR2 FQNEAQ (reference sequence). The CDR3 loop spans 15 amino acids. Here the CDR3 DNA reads TGTGCCAGCAGCTCAACCGGGGGACCGCCATACGAGCAGTACTTC. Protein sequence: CASSSTGGPPYEQYF.

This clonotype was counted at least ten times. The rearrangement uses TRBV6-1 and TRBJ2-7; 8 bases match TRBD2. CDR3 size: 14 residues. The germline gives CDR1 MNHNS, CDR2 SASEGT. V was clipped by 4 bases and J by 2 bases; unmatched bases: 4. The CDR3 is CASSVAGRAYEQYF. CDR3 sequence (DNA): TGTGCCAGCAGTGTAGCGGGAAGGGCCTACGAGCAGTACTTC.

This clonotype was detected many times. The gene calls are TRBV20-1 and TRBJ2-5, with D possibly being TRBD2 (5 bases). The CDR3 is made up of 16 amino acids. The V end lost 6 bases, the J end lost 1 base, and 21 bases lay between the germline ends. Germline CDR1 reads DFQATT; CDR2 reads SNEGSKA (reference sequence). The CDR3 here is CSATKRLSRTQETQYF. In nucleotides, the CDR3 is TGCAGTGCAACGAAGCGGTTATCGAGGACCCAAGAGACCCAGTACTTC.

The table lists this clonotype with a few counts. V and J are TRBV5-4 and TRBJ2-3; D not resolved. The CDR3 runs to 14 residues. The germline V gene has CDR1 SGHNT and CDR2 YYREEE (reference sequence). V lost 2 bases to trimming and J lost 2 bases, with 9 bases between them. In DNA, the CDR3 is TGTGCCAGCAGCTTACATGGCCCCACAGATACGCAGTATTTT. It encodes CASSLHGPTDTQYF.

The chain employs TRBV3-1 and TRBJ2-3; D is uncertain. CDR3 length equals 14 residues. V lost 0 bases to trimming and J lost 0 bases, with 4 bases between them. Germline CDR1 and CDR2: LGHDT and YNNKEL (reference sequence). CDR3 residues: CASSQEGSTDTQYF. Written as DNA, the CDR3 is TGTGCCAGCAGCCAAGAGGGGAGCACAGATACGCAGTATTTT.

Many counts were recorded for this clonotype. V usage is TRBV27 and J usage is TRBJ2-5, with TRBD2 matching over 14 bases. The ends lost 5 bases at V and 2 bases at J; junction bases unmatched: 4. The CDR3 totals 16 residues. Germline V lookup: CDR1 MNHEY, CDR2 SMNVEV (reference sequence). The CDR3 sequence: CASSPGTSGGQETQYF. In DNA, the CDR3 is TGTGCCAGCAGTCCCGGGACTAGCGGGGGACAAGAGACCCAGTACTTC.

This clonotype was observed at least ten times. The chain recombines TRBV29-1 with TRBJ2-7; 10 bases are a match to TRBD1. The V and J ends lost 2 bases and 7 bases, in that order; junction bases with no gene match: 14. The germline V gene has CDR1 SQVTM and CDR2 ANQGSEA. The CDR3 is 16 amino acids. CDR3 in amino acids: CSVELPGQGVGEEQYF. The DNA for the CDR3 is TGCAGCGTTGAACTGCCTGGACAGGGGGTTGGCGAGGAGCAGTACTTC.

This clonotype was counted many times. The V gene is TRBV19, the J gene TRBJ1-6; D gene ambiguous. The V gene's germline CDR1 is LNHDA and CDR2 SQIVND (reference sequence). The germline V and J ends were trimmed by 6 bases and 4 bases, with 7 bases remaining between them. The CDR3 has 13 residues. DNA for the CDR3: TGTGCCAGTAGCAGGAAATATAATTCACCCCTCCACTTT. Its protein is CASSRKYNSPLHF.

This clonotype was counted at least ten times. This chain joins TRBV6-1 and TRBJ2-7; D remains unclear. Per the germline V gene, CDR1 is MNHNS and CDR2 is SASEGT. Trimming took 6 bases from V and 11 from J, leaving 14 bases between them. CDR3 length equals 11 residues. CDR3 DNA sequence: TGTGCCAGCAGGGCTGGGCCGACGGAGTACTTC. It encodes CASRAGPTEYF.

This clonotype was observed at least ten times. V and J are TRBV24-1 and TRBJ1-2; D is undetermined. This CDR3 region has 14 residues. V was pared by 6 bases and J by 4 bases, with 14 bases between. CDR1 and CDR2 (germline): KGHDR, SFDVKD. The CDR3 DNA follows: TGTGCCACCAGTTCCGCGCAGCCTCCCTATGGCTACACCTTC. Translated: CATSSAQPPYGYTF.